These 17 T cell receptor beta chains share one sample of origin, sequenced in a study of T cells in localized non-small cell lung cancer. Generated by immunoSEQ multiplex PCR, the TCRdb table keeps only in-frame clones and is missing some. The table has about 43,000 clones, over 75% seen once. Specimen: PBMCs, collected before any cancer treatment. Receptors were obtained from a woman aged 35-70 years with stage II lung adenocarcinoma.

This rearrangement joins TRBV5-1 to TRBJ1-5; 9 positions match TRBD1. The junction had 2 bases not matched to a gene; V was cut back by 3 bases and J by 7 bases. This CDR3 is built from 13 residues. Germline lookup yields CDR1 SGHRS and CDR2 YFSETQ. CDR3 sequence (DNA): TGCGCCAGCAGCTGGGACAGGGACCAGCCCCAGCATTTT. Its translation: CASSWDRDQPQHF.

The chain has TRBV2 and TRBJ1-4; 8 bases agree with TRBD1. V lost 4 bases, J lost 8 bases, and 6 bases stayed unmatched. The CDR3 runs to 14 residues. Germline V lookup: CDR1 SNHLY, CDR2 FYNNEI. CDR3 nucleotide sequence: TGTGCCAGCAGTGGGACAGGGATGCGGGAAAAACTGTTTTTT. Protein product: CASSGTGMREKLFF. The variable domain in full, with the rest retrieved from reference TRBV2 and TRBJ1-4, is EPEVTQTPSHQVTQMGQEVILRCVPISNHLYFYWYRQILGQKVEFLVSFYNNEISEKSEIFDDQFSVERPDGSNFTLKIRSTKLEDSAMYFCASSGTGMREKLFFGSGTQLSVL.

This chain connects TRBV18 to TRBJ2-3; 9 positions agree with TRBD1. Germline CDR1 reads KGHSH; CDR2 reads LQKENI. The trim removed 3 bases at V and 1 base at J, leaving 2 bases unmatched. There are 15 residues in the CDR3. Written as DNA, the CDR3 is TGTGCCAGCTCACCGGGACAGGGAGGCACAGATACGCAGTATTTT. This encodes CASSPGQGGTDTQYF.

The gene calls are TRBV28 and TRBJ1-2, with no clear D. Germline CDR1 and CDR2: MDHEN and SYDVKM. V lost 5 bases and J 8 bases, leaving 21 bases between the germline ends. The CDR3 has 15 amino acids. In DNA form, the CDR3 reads TGTGCCAGCAGTATGGAACCCCAGGTCTTCAAAGGCTACACCTTC. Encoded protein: CASSMEPQVFKGYTF.

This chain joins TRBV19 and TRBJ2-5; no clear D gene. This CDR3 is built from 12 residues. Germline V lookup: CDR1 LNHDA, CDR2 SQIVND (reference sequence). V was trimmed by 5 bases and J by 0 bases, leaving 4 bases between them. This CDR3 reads CASSGNQETQYF. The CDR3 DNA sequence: TGTGCCAGTAGTGGGAACCAAGAGACCCAGTACTTC.

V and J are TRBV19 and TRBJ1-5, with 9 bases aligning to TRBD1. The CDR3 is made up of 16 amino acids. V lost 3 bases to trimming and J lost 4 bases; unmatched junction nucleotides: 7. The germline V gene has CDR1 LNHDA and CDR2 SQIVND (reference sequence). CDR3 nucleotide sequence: TGTGCCAGTAGTATTACCCCCGGGACAGGGAATCAGCCCCAGCATTTT. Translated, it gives CASSITPGTGNQPQHF.

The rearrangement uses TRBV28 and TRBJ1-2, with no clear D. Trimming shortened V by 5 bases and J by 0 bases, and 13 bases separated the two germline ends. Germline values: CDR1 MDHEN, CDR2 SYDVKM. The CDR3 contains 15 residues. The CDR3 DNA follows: TGTGCCAGCAGTGAGCATCGGGGAGCTAACTATGGCTACACCTTC. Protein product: CASSEHRGANYGYTF.

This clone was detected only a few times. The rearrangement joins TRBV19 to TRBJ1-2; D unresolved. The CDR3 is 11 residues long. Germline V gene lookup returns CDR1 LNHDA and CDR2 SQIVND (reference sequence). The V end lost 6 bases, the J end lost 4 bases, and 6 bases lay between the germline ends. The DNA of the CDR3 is TGTGCCAGTAGGGGATTCTATGGCTACACCTTC. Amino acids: CASRGFYGYTF.

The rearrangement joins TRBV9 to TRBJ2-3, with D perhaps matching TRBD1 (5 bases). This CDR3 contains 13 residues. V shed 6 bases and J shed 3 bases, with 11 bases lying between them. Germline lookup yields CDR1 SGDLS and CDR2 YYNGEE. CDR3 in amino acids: CASNVQGTDTQYF. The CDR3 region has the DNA TGTGCCAGCAACGTGCAGGGAACAGATACGCAGTATTTT.

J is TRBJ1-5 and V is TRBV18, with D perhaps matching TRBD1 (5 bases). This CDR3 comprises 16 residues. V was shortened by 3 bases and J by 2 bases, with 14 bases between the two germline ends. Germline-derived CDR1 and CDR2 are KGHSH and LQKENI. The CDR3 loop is CASSPTVIMGNQPQHF. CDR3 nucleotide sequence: TGTGCCAGCTCACCGACAGTGATTATGGGCAATCAGCCCCAGCATTTT.

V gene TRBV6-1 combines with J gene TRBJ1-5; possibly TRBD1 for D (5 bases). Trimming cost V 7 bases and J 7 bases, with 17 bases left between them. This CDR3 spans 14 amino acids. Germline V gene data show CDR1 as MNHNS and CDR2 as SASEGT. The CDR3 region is CASTAGTTAQPQHF. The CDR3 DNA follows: TGTGCCAGCACCGCTGGGACGACAGCCCAGCCCCAGCATTTT.

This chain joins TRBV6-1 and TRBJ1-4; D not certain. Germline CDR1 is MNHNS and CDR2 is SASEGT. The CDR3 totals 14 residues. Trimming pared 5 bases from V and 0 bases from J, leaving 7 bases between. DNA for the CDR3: TGTGCCAGCAGTTTAGGTTCAACTAATGAAAAACTGTTTTTT. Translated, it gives CASSLGSTNEKLFF.

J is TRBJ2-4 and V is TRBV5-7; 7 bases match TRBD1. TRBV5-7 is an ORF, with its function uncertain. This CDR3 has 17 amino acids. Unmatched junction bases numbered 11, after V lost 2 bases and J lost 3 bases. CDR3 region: CASSFPDREESKNIQYF. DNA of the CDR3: TGTGCCAGCAGCTTCCCAGACAGGGAAGAGAGCAAAAACATTCAGTACTTC.

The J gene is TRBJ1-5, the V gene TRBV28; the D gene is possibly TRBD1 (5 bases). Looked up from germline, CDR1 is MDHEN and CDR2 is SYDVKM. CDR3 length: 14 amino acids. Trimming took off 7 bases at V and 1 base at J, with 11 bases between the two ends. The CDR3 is CASIQGGSNQPQHF. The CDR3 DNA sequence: TGTGCCAGCATCCAGGGCGGAAGCAATCAGCCCCAGCATTTT.

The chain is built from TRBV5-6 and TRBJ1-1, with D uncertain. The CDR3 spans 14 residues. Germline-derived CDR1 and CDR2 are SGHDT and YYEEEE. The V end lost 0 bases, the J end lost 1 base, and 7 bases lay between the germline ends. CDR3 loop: CASSLGQENTEAFF. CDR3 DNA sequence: TGTGCCAGCAGCTTGGGGCAGGAGAACACTGAAGCTTTCTTT.

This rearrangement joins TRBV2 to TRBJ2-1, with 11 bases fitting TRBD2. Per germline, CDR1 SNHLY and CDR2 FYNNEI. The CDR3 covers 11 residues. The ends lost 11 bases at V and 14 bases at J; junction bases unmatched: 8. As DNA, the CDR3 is TGTGCCTCGCGGACTAGCGGGCTTAAGTTCTTC. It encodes CASRTSGLKFF.

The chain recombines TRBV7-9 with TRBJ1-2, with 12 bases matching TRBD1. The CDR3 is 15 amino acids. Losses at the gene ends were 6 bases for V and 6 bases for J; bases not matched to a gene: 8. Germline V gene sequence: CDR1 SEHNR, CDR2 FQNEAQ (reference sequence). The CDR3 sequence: CASSIRDRGRDGYTF. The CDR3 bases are TGTGCCAGCAGTATCCGGGACAGGGGGCGTGATGGCTACACCTTC.